This T cell receptor beta chain was sequenced for a study of blood T cell repertoires in COVID-19. The CDR3 runs 17 residues. CDR1 and CDR2 from the germline V gene are MDHEN and SYDVKM. V lost 6 bases and J lost 4, with 19 bases in between. Original methodology: Estimation of nucleated cell counts was performed using reference gene primer amplification. Libraries were prepared by immunoSEQ multiplex PCR; TCRdb keeps only in-frame clonotypes and omits some of them. That table gives V, J and clone size, and the DNA gave D and trimming. Among some 180,000 clones listed, around 91% were seen once. The chain carries TRBV28 and TRBJ1-6; weak D call: TRBD1 (6 bases). This clonotype originated in a man aged 50 or older with acute or convalescent COVID-19. Material for sequencing was peripheral blood. This CDR3 reads CASRRQVMRGYNSPLHF. DNA for the CDR3: TGTGCCAGCAGGCGACAGGTCATGAGGGGTTATAATTCACCCCTCCACTTT.